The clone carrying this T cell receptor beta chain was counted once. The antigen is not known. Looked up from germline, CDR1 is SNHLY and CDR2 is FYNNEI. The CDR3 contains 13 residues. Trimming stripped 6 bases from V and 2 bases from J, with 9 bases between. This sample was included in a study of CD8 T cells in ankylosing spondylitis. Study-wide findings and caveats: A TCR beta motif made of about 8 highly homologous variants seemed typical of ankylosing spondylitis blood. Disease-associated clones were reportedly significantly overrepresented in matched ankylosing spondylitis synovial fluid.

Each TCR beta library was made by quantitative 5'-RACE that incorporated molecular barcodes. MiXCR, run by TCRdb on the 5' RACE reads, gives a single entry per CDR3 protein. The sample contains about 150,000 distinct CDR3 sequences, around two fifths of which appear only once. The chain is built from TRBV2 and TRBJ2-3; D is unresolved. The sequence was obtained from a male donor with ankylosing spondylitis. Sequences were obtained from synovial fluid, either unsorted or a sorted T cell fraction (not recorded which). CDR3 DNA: TGTGCCAGCAGCGCCTCCCTCACAGATACGCAGTATTTT. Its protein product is CASSASLTDTQYF.